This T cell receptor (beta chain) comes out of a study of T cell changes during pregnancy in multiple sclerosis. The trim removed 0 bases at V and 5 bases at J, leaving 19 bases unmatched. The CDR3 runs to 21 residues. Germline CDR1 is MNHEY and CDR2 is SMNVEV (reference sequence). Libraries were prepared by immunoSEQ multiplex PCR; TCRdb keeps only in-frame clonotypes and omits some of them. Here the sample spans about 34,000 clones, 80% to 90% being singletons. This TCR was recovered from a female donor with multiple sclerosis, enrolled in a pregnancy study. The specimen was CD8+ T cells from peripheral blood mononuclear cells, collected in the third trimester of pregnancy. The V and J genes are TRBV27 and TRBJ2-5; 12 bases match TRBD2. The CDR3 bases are TGTGCCAGCAGTTTATCGTCCAGGCTAGCGGGGGGGAGACCTCCGAGGGAGACCCAGTACTTC. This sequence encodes CASSLSSRLAGGRPPRETQYF.